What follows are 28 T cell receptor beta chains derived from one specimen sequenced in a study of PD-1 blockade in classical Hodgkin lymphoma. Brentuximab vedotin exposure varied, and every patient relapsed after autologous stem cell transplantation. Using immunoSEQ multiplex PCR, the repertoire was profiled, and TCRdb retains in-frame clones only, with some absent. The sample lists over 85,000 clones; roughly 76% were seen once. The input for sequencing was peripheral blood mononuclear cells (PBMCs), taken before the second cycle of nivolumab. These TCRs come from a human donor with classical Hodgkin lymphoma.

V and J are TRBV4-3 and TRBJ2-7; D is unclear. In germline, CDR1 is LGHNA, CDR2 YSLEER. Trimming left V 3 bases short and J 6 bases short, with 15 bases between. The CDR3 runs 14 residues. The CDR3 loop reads CASSQGLALSEQYF. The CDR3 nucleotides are TGCGCCAGCAGCCAGGGTCTTGCCCTATCCGAGCAGTACTTC.

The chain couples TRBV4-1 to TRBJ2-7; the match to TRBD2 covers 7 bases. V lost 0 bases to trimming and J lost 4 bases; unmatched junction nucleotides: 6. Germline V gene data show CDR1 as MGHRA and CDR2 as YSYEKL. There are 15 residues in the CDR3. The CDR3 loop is CASSQEWSGIYEQYF. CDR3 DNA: TGCGCCAGCAGCCAAGAGTGGAGCGGGATTTACGAGCAGTACTTC.

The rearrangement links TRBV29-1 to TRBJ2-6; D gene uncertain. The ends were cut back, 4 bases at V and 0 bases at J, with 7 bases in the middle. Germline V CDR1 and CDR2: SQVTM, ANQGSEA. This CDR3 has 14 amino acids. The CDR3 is CSVVGSSGANVLTF. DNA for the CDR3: TGCAGCGTTGTGGGCAGCTCTGGGGCCAACGTCCTGACTTTC. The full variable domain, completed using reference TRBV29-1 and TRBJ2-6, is SAVISQKPSRDICQRGTSLTIQCQVDSQVTMMFWYRQQPGQSLTLIATANQGSEATYESGFVIDKFPISRPNLTFSTLTVSNMSPEDSSIYLCSVVGSSGANVLTFGAGSRLTVL.

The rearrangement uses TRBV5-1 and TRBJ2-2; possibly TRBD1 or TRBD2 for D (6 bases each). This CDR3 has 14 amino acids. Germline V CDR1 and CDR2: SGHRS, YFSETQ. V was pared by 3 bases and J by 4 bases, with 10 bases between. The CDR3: CASSSGGLTGELFF. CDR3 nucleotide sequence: TGCGCCAGCAGCTCCGGGGGCCTCACCGGGGAGCTGTTTTTT.

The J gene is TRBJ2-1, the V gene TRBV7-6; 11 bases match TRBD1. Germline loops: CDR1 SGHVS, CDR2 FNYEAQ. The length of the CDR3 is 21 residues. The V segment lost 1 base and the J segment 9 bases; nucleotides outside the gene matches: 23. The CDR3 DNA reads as TGTGCCAGCAGCTTAGTCGGGAGGACAGGGGGCCCAGCGGGAGTTTGGGGTGAGCAGTTCTTC. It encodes CASSLVGRTGGPAGVWGEQFF.

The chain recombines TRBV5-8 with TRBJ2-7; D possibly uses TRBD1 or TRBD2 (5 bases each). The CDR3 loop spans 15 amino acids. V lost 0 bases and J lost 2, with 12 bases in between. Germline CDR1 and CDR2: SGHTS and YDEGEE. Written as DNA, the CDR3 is TGTGCCAGCAGCTTGGTGGGGGACGCAACCTACGAGCAGTACTTC. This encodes CASSLVGDATYEQYF.

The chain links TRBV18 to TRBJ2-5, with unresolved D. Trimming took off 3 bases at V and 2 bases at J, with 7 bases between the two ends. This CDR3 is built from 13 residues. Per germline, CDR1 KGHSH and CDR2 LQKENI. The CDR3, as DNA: TGTGCCAGCTCACCGGCCCAACAAGAGACCCAGTACTTC. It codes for CASSPAQQETQYF.

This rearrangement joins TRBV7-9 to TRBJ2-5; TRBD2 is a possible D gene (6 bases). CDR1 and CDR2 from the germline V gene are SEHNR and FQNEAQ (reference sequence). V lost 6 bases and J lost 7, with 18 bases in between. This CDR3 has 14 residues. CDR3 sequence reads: CASRGEAGFGTQYF. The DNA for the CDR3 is TGTGCCAGCAGGGGGGAGGCAGGGTTCGGGACCCAGTACTTC.

The DNA of the CDR3 is TGTGCCAGCAGCCAAGAGACTCGTCCGTACAATGAGCAGTTCTTC. Its translation is CASSQETRPYNEQFF. The chain combines TRBV4-2 with TRBJ2-1; unclear D gene. Germline V CDR1 and CDR2: LGHNA, YNFKEQ. CDR3 length: 15 amino acids. Trimming removed 0 bases from V and 4 bases from J, with 10 bases in between.

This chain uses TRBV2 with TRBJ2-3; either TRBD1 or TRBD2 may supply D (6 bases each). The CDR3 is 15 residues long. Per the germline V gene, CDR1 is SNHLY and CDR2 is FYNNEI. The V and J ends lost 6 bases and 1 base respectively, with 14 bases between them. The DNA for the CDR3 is TGTGCCAGCAGGAGCGGAGGGGGTGGCACAGATACGCAGTATTTT. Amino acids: CASRSGGGGTDTQYF. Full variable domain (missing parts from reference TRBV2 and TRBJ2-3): EPEVTQTPSHQVTQMGQEVILRCVPISNHLYFYWYRQILGQKVEFLVSFYNNEISEKSEIFDDQFSVERPDGSNFTLKIRSTKLEDSAMYFCASRSGGGGTDTQYFGPGTRLTVL.

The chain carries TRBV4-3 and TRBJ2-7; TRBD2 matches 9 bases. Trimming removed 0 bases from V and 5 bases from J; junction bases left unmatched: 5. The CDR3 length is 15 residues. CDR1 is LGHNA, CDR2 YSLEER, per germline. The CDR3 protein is CASSQEREGLDEQYF. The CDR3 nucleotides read TGCGCCAGCAGCCAAGAGCGGGAGGGCCTTGACGAGCAGTACTTC.

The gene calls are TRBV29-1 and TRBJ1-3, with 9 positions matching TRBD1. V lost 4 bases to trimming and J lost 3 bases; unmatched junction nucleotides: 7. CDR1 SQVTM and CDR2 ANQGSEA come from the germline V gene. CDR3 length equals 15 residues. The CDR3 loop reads CSVVTSGQGGNTIYF. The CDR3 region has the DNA TGCAGCGTTGTAACATCGGGACAGGGTGGAAACACCATATATTTT.

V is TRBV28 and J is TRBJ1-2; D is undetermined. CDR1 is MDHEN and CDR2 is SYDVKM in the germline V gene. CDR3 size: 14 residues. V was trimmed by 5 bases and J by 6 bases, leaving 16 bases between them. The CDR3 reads CASSTPASGHGYTF. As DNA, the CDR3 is TGTGCCAGCAGTACCCCGGCTTCGGGTCATGGCTACACCTTC.

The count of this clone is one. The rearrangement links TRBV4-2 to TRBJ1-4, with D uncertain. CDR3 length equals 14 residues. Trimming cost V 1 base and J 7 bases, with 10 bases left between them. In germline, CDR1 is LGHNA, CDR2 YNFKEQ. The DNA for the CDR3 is TGTGCCAGCAGCCAAGGAGAATCGCGTGAAAAACTGTTTTTT. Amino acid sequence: CASSQGESREKLFF.

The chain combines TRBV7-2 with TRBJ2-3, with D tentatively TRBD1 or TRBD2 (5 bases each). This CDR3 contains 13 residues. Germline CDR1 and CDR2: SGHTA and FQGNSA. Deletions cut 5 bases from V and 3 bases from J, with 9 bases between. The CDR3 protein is CASSLWGTDTQYF. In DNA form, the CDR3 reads TGTGCCAGCAGCCTATGGGGGACAGATACGCAGTATTTT.

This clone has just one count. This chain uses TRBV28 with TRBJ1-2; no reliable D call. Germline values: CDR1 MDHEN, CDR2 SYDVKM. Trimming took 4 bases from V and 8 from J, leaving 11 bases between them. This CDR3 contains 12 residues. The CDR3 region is CASSSTVRGYTF. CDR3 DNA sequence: TGTGCCAGCAGTTCTACGGTCCGCGGCTACACCTTC.

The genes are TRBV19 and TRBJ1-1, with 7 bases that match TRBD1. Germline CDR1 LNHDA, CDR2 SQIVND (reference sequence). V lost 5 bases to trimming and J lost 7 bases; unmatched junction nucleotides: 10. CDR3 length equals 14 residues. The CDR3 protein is CASSYLQGQSEAFF. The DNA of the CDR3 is TGTGCCAGTAGTTATCTACAGGGGCAAAGTGAAGCTTTCTTT.

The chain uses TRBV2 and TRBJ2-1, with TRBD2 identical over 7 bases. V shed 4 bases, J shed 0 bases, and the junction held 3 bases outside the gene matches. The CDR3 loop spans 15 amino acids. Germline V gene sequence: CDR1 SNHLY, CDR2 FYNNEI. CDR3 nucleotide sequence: TGTGCCAGCAGTGGAGCGGGGACCTCCTACAATGAGCAGTTCTTC. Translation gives CASSGAGTSYNEQFF.

CDR3: CASSPDRGWDTQYF. The CDR3 DNA follows: TGTGCCAGCAGTCCGGACAGGGGGTGGGATACGCAGTATTTT. The genes are TRBV28 and TRBJ2-3; 10 bases are a match to TRBD1. The CDR3 loop spans 14 amino acids. The V segment lost 5 bases and the J segment 6 bases; nucleotides outside the gene matches: 5. CDR1 is MDHEN, CDR2 SYDVKM, per germline.

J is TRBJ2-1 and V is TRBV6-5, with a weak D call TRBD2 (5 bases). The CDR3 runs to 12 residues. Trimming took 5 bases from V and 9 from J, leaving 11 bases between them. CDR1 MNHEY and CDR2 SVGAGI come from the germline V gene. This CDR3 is CASSLSGSEQFF. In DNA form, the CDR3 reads TGTGCCAGCAGTCTCAGTGGGAGTGAGCAGTTCTTC.

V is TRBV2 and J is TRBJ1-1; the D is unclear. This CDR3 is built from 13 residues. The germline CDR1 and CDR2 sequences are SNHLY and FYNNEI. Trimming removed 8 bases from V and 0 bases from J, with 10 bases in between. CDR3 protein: CASQRSMNTEAFF. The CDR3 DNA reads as TGTGCCAGCCAAAGGTCCATGAACACTGAAGCTTTCTTT. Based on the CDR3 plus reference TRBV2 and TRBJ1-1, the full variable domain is EPEVTQTPSHQVTQMGQEVILRCVPISNHLYFYWYRQILGQKVEFLVSFYNNEISEKSEIFDDQFSVERPDGSNFTLKIRSTKLEDSAMYFCASQRSMNTEAFFGQGTRLTVV.

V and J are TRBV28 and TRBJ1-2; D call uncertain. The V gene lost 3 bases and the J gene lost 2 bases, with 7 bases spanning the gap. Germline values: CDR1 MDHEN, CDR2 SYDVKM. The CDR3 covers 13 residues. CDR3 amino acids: CASSFVINYGYTF. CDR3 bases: TGTGCCAGCAGTTTTGTTATAAACTATGGCTACACCTTC.

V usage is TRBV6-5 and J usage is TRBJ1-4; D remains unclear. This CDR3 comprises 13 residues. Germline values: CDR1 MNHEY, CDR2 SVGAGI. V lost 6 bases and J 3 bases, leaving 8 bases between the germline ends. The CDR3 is CASSRGPNEKLFF. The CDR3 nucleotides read TGTGCCAGCAGCCGAGGACCTAATGAAAAACTGTTTTTT.

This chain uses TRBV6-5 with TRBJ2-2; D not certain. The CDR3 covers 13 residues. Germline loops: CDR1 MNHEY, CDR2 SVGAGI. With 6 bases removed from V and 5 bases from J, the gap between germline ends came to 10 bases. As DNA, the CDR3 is TGTGCCAGCAGAACTTACGAGACCGGGGAGCTGTTTTTT. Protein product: CASRTYETGELFF.

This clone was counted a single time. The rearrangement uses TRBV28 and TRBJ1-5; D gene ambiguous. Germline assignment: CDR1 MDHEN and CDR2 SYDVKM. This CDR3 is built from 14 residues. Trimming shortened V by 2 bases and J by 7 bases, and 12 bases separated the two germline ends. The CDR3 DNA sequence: TGTGCCAGCAGTTTACCCAACCCACACCAGCCCCAGCATTTT. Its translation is CASSLPNPHQPQHF.

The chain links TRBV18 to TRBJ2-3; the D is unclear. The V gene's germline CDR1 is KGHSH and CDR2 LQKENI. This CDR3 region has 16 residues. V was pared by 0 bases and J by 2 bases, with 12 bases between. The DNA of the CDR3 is TGTGCCAGCTCACCACCGGGCAGTGTCTCCACAGATACGCAGTATTTT. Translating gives CASSPPGSVSTDTQYF.

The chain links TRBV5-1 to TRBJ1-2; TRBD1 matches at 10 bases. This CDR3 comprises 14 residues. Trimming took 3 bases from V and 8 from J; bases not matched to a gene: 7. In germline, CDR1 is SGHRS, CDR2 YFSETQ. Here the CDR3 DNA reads TGCGCCAGCAGCTCGATGACAGGGGGCGACGGCTACACCTTC. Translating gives CASSSMTGGDGYTF.

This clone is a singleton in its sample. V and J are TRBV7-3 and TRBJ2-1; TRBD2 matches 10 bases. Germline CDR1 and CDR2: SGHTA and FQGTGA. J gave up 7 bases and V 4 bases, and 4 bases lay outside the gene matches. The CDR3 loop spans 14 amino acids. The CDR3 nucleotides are TGTGCCAGCAGCTCAGCGGGAGGGCTGAATGAGCAGTTCTTC. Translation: CASSSAGGLNEQFF. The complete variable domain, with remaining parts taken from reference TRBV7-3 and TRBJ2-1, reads GAGVSQTPSNKVTEKGKYVELRCDPISGHTALYWYRQSLGQGPEFLIYFQGTGAADDSGLPNDRFFAVRPEGSVSTLKIQRTERGDSAVYLCASSSAGGLNEQFFGPGTRLTVL.